Detailed here is one T cell receptor (beta chain). Its antigen specificity is not known. Qualities for individual bases were not recorded, and no much larger clone is one base off. Sequencing of the TRB variable region was done with the immunoSEQ hsTCRB v3.0 assay at survey level resolution. TRB sequencing targeted a depth of about 40,000-55,000 T-cell genomes per sample. Pooled TRB libraries were sequenced on an Illumina MiSeq with a v3 150-cycle kit. The published analysis was carried out like this. Repertoire analysis was performed in R inside a reproducible Nextflow workflow that covered QC, data transformation and analysis. LymphoSeq2, an R package for AIRR-Seq data exploration, was used to implement custom analyses. A handful of samples that produced fewer than 5000 total TRB sequences were removed, so approximately 170 HIV repertoires were analyzed. Among the 180 to 200 HIV repertoires that were kept, some 61 were collected before ART initiation and roughly 130 were collected after ART initiation. Repertoires were downsampled to 5000 TRB nucleotide sequences, and summary statistics were averaged over 100 downsampling iterations. The analysis kept only TRB sequences whose CDR3 regions were at least seven amino acids long. Diversity was measured with a Shannon entropy-derived clonality score and the Gini coefficient. In the repertoire networks, any two of the top 5000 CDR3 amino acid sequences were connected whenever the two sequences differed by an edit distance of one. Antigen specificity groups and MHC restriction were predicted for TRB CDR3 amino acid sequences with GLIPH2. CDR3 amino acid sequences were matched against VDJdb and McPAS-TCR to flag known CMV, EBV, HIV or tissue antigen associations. Pre-ART, post-ART and control groups were compared with Wilcoxon signed-rank tests and Holm-Bonferroni correction. Held by TCRdb, this immuneACCESS table contains in-frame sequences only and omits some clones. Under half of the omission traces to an unresolved V gene where checked; the cause of the rest is unknown. The V and J calls and clone size come from that table; D and trimming were worked out from the DNA. For this sample the table gives around 20,000 clones, of which around four fifths were detected only once. Clones ranked in the top ten supply around 3.9% of the sample.

Inclusion was restricted to participants for whom at least one PBMC sample before ART initiation and at least two post-ART samples were available. Every participant with HIV received treatment in the United States of America. Before DNA extraction, cryopreserved samples of roughly 1-10 million PBMC were thawed and washed. At the time of the earliest PBMC sample, participants with HIV were aged between about 20 and 60 years. PBMC samples were contributed by each participant from 1-4 timepoints before ART initiation and 2-8 timepoints after ART initiation, with a median of 7 samples. Serial HIV viral load, CD4+ T-cell count, ART history and demographic data were obtained for every participant. Using a Qiagen kit on a QIAcube, genomic DNA was extracted from unsorted PBMC, with samples processed in batches of 12. These data belong to a study of long-term antiretroviral therapy in people with HIV (dated by TCRdb to between 2021 and 2024). About the investigation overall: The earliest samples were collected roughly a decade before the 2015 WHO recommendation for immediate ART, at a time when ART was usually postponed until CD4 counts fell. A retrospective serial study tested whether ART initiation and durable HIV suppression were associated with changes in peripheral blood TRB repertoire composition and diversity. A total of roughly 200 cryopreserved PBMC samples came from 30 or so adults with confirmed HIV infection and were collected serially over a mean of roughly six years (range 1-12). Of the roughly 31 participants with HIV, approximately ten were female. No cross-contamination during QIAcube processing turned up in test extractions that ran a monoclonal T-cell line alongside about 35 polyclonal samples. General findings and caveats noted by the study authors: Samples dated from 2004 to 2017, and the ART regimens used may be less effective than current ones. CDR3 length ranges in HIV repertoires were narrower than in controls, and network structure suggested an antigen-experienced repertoire with only a slight naive shift after ART. A significant increase in TRB diversity was found to be associated with ART initiation, although TRB diversity was observed to remain significantly below that of transplant donor controls even after long-term ART. Expanded TRB clones identified before ART initiation dominated the repertoire at all time points, although this dominance fluctuated and declined in many PLHIV after ART. Because pre-ART samples had limited cell numbers, unsorted PBMC were profiled rather than sorted CD4+ and CD8+ T cells. Inferences about post-ART repertoire changes were limited because no data were available on ART adherence, viral resistance or therapy changes. Since PBMC availability was limited, sequencing covered only the TCR beta chain, with no alpha chain pairing.

This material consisted of unsorted PBMCs, taken 4 years after starting antiretroviral therapy. The TCR was taken from a man aged 18 to 30 with HIV.

CDR3 loop: CASSQGKGMNTGELFF. The DNA reads TGTGCCAGCAGCCAAGGTAAGGGAATGAACACCGGGGAGCTGTTTTTT. This chain is built from TRBV14 and TRBJ2-2; the D gene lacks a confident call. The CDR3 holds 16 amino acids from the cysteine to the phenylalanine. Just CDR3 DNA is preserved here, 48 bases in frame from base 1. V is clipped by 1 base and J by 1 base, and the sequence between their germline boundaries is 10 bases long. Based on the germline V gene, the CDR1 and CDR2 sequences are SGHDN and FVKESK.